This T cell receptor (beta chain) was captured in a study of a mutant IDH1 vaccine in newly diagnosed glioma. Study-wide background: Treatment recipients were approximately 62% male and around 38% female, and their mean age was roughly 40 years. Patients previously underwent radiotherapy, temozolomide, or both, and most underwent both. Study-wide results and limits: Among top peripheral T cell clonotypes, changes seemed unrelated to pseudoprogression.

The sample's time point: baseline, week 1 (first vaccination visit). The treatment: pre-vaccination baseline after standard-of-care therapy. CDR1 is LNHDA, CDR2 SQIVND, per germline (reference sequence). V lost 6 bases, J lost 0 bases, and 4 bases stayed unmatched. This CDR3 contains 17 residues. On this clone itself: The antigen is not known.

Measured with immunoSEQ multiplex PCR; TCRdb has only the in-frame clones, and not every one. The sample shows about 100,000 clones, about four fifths of them seen only once. The input for sequencing was PBMCs, taken from a glioma patient treated with radiotherapy, temozolomide or both. The chain employs TRBV19 and TRBJ2-3, with 15 bases identical to TRBD2. The clonotype was recovered from a man between 35 and 55 years old with glioma. In DNA, the CDR3 is TGTGCCAGTAGGGGGACTAGCGGGAGGTTGAGCACAGATACGCAGTATTTT. Its translation is CASRGTSGRLSTDTQYF.